This T cell receptor beta chain was found in a study of response to subunit inactivated influenza vaccine. Findings and caveats of the study: Each seasonal influenza vaccination, the authors suggested, recruits few new T cells.

The CDR3 consists of 18 residues. The V gene lost 1 base and the J gene lost 0 bases, with 15 bases spanning the gap. Germline CDR1 is SGHAT and CDR2 is FQDESV (reference sequence). TCRdb recomputed calls from the RT-PCR reads with MiXCR, one row per CDR3 protein. The table has approximately 480,000 distinct CDR3 sequences, approximately 11% seen once. As for this clonotype: Its cognate antigen is unknown.

This sample comprised PBMCs from blood, obtained 35 to 45 days after vaccination. The chain has TRBV11-1 and TRBJ2-2, with TRBD1 as a possible D gene (6 bases). This receptor was obtained from a man aged 45-65 years who received an inactivated influenza vaccine. DNA of the CDR3: TGTGCCAGCAGCTTAGGAGGGGCATGGGGGCCGAACACCGGGGAGCTGTTTTTT. Translated, it gives CASSLGGAWGPNTGELFF. Full variable domain (missing parts from reference TRBV11-1 and TRBJ2-2): EAEVAQSPRYKITEKSQAVAFWCDPISGHATLYWYRQILGQGPELLVQFQDESVVDDSQLPKDRFSAERLKGVDSTLKIQPAELGDSAMYLCASSLGGAWGPNTGELFFGEGSRLTVL.